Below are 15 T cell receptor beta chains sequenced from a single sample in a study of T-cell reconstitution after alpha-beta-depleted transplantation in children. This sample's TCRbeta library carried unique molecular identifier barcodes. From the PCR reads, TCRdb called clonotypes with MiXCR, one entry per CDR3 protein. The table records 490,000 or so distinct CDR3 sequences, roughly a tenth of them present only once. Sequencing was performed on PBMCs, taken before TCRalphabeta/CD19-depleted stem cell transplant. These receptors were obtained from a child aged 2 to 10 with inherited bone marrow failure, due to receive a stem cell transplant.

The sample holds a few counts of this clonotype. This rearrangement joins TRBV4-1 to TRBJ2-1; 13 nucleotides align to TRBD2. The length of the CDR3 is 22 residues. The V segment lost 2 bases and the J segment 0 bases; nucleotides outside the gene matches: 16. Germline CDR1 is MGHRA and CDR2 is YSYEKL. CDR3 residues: CASSQLYGGLAGDMSSYNEQFF. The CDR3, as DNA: TGCGCCAGCAGCCAACTATATGGAGGACTAGCGGGAGACATGAGCTCCTACAATGAGCAGTTCTTC.

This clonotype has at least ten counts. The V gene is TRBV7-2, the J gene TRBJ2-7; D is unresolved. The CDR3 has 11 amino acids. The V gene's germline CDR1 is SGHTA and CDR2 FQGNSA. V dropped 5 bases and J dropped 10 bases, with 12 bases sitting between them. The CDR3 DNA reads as TGTGCCAGCAGCCTATCCTTAAGACAGTACTTC. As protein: CASSLSLRQYF.

CDR3 region: CASSLRQGPSYEQYF. The CDR3 DNA reads as TGTGCCAGCAGCCTGCGACAGGGACCATCCTACGAGCAGTACTTC. V is TRBV7-6 and J is TRBJ2-7, with 7 bases lining up with TRBD1. The CDR3 spans 15 residues. After removal of 5 bases from V and 1 base from J, the junction contained 8 bases not matched to a gene. Per the germline V gene, CDR1 is SGHVS and CDR2 is FNYEAQ.

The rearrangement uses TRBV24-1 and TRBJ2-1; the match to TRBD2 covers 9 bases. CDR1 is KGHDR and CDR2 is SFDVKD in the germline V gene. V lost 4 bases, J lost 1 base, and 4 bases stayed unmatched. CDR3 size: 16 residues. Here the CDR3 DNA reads TGTGCCACCAGTGACCCGAGCGGGAGGTCCTACAATGAGCAGTTCTTC. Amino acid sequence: CATSDPSGRSYNEQFF.

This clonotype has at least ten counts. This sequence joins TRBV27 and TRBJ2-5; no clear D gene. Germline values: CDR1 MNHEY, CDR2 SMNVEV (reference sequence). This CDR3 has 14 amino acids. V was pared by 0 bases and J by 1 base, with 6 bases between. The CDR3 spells CASSLSAVQETQYF. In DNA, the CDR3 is TGTGCCAGCAGTTTATCGGCGGTCCAAGAGACCCAGTACTTC.

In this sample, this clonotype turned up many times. The CDR3 nucleotides are TGTGCCAGCAGTTTACAGGACCCAGCAACTAATGAAAAACTGTTTTTT. It encodes CASSLQDPATNEKLFF. This rearrangement joins TRBV27 to TRBJ1-4; D unresolved. Germline V gene data show CDR1 as MNHEY and CDR2 as SMNVEV (reference sequence). This CDR3 spans 16 amino acids. V was shortened by 2 bases and J by 0 bases, with 10 bases between the two germline ends.

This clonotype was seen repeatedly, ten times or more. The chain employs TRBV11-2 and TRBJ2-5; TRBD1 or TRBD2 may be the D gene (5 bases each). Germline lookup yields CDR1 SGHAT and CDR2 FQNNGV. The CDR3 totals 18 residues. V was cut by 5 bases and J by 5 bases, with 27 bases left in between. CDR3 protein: CASSAPSGTLMVRETQYF. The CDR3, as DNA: TGTGCCAGCAGCGCACCCTCCGGGACCCTCATGGTCCGGGAGACCCAGTACTTC. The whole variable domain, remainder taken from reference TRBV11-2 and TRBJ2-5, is EAGVAQSPRYKIIEKRQSVAFWCNPISGHATLYWYQQILGQGPKLLIQFQNNGVVDDSQLPKDRFSAERLKGVDSTLKIQPAKLEDSAVYLCASSAPSGTLMVRETQYFGPGTRLLVL.

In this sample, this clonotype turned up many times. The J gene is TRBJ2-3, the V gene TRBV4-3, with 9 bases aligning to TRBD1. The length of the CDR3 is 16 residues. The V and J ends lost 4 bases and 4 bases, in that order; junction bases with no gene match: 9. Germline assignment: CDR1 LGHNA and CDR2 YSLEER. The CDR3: CASSRSGTGKPDTQYF. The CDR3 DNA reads TGCGCCAGCAGCCGATCCGGGACAGGGAAGCCAGATACGCAGTATTTT.

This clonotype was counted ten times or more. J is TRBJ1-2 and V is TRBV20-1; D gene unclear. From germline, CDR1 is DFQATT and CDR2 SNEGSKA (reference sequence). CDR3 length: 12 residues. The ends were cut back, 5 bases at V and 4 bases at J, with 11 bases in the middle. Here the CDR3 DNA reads TGCAGTGCTGCCGACGGAACCTATGGCTACACCTTC. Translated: CSAADGTYGYTF.

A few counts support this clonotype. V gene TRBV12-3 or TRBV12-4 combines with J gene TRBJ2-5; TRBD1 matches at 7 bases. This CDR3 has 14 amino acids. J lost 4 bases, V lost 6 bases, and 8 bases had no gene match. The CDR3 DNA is TGTGCCAGCAGATCCGACAGGGTAGGAGAGACCCAGTACTTC. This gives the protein CASRSDRVGETQYF.

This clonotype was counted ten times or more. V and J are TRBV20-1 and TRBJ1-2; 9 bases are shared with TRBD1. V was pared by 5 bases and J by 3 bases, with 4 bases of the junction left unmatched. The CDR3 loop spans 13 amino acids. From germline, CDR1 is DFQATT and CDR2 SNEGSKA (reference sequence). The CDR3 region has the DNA TGCAGTGCTGGACAGGGGAAGGACTATGGCTACACCTTC. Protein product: CSAGQGKDYGYTF.

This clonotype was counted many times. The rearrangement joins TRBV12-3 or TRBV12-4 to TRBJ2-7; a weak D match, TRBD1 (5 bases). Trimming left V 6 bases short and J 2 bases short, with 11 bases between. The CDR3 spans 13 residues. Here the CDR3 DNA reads TGTGCCAGCAGGAGCGACAGCGCCTACGAGCAGTACTTC. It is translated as CASRSDSAYEQYF.

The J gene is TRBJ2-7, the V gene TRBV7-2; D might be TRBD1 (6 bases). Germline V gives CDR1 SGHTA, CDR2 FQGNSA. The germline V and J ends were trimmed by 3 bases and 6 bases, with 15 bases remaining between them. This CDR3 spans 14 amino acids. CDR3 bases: TGTGCCAGCAGCTTTCACAGGGAAACGAGCGAGCAGTACTTC. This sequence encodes CASSFHRETSEQYF.

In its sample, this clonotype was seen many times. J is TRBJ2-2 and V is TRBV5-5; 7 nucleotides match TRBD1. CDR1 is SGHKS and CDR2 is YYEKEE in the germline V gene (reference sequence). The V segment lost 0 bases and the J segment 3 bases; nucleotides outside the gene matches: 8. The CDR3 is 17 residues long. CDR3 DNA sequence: TGTGCCAGCAGCTTGGAGGGGGCTATTTTGTACACCGGGGAGCTGTTTTTT. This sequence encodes CASSLEGAILYTGELFF.

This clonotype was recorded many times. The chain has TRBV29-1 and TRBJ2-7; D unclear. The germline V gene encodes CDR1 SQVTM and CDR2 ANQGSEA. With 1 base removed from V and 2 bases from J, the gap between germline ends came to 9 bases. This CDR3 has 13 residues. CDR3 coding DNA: TGCAGCGTTGAAGGGCAGCGCGCCTACGAGCAGTACTTC. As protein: CSVEGQRAYEQYF.